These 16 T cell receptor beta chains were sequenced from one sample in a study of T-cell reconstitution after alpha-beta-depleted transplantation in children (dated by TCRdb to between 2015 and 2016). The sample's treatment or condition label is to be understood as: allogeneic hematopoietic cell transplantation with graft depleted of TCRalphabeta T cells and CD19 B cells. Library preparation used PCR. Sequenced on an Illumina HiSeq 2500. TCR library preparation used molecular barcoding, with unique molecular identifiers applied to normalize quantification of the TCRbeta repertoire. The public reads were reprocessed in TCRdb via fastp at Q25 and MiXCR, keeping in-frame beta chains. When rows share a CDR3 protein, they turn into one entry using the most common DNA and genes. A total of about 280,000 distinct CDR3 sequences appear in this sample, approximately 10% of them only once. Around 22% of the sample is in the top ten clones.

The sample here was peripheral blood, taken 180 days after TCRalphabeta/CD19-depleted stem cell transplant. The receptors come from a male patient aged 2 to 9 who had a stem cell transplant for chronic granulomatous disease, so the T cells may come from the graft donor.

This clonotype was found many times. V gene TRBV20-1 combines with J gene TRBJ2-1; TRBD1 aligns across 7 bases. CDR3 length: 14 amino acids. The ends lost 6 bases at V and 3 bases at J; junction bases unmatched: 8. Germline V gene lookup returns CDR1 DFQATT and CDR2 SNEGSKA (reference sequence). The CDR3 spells CSAGDRADYNEQFF. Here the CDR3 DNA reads TGCAGTGCAGGTGACAGGGCGGACTACAATGAGCAGTTCTTC.

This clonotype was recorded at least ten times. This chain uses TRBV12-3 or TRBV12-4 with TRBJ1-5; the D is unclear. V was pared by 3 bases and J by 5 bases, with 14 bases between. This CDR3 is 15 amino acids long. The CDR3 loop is CASSFWGEEDQPQHF. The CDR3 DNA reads TGTGCCAGCAGTTTTTGGGGTGAGGAAGATCAGCCCCAGCATTTT.

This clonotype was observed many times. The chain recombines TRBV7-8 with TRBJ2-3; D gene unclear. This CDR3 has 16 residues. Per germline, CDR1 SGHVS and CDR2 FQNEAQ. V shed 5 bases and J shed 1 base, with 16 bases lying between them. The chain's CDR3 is CASSDPLEYGTDTQYF. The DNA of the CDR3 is TGTGCCAGCAGCGACCCCCTAGAATACGGCACAGATACGCAGTATTTT.

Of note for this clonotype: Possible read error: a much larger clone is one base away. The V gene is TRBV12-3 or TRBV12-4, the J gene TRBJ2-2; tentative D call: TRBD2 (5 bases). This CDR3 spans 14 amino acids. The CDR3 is CASSFGVTTGKLFF. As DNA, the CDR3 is TGTGCCAGCAGTTTTGGGGTTACAACCGGGAAGCTGTTTTTT.

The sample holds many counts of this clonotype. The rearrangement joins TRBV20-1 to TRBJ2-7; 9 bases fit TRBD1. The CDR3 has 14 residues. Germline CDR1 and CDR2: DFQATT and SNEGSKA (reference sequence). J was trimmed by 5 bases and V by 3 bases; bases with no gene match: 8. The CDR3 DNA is TGCAGTGCTAGTTTCCGGGACAGGGTACACGAGCAGTACTTC. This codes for CSASFRDRVHEQYF.

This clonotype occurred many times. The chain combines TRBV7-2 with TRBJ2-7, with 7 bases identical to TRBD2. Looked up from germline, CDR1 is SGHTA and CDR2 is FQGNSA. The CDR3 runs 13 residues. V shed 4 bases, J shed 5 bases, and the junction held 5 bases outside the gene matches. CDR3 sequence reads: CASSSPTSDEQYF. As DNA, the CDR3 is TGTGCCAGCAGCTCCCCCACTAGCGACGAGCAGTACTTC.

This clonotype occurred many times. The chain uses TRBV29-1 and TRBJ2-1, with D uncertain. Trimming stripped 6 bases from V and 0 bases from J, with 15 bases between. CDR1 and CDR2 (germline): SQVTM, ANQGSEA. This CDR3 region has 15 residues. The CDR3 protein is CSVILPESSYNEQFF. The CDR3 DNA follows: TGCAGCGTCATTCTCCCGGAAAGCTCCTACAATGAGCAGTTCTTC.

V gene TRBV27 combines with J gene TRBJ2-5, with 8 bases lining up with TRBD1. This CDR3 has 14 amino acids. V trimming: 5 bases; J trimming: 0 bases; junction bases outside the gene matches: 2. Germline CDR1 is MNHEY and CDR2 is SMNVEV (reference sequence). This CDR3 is CASSPGGYQETQYF. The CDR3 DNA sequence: TGTGCCAGCAGTCCAGGGGGCTACCAAGAGACCCAGTACTTC.

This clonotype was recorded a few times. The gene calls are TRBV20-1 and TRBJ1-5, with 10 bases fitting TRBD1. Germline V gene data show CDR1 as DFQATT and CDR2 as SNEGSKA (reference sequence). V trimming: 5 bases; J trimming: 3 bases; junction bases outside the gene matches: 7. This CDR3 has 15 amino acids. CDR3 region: CSAAGQGISNQPQHF. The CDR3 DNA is TGCAGTGCTGCGGGACAGGGGATATCCAATCAGCCCCAGCATTTT.

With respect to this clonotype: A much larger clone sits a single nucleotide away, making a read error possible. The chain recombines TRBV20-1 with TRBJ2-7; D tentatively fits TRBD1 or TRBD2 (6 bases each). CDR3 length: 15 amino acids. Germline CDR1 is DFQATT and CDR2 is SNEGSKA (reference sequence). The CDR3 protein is CSARILSGADYERYF. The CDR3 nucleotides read TGCAGTGCCAGGATTCTGTCGGGGGCCGACTACGAGCGGTACTTC.

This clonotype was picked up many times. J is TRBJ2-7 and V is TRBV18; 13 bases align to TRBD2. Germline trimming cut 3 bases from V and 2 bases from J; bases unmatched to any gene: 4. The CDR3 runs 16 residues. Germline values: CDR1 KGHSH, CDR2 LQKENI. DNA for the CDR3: TGTGCCAGCTCACCGCAGGGACTAGCGGGACCCTACGAGCAGTACTTC. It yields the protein CASSPQGLAGPYEQYF.

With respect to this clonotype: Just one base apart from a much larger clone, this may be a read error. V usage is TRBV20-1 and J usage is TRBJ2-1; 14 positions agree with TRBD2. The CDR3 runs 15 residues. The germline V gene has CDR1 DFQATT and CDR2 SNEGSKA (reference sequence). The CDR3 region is CSARGTSGSYNEQSF. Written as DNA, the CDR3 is TGCAGTGCTAGGGGGACTAGCGGGAGTTACAATGAGCAGTCCTTC.

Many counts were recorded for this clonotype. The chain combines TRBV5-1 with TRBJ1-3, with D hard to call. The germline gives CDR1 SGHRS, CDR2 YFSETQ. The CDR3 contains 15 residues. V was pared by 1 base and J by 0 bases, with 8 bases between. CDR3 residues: CASSLTSYSGNTIYF. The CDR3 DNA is TGCGCCAGCAGCTTGACGTCTTACTCTGGAAACACCATATATTTT.

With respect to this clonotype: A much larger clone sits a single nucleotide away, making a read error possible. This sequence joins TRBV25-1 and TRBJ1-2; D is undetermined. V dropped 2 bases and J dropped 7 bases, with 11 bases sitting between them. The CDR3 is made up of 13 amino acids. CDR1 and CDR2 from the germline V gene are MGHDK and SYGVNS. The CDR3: CASSETKHFGYTF. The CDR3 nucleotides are TGTGCCAGCAGTGAAACCAAACATTTTGGCTACACCTTC.

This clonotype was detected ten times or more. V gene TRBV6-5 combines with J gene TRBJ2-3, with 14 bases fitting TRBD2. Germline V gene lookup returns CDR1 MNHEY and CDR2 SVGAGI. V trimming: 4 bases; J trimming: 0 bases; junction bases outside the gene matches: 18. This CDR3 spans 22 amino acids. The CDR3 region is CASSSPLWWRTSGRTSTDTQYF. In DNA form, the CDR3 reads TGTGCCAGCAGTTCCCCCCTCTGGTGGCGGACTAGCGGGAGGACTAGCACAGATACGCAGTATTTT.

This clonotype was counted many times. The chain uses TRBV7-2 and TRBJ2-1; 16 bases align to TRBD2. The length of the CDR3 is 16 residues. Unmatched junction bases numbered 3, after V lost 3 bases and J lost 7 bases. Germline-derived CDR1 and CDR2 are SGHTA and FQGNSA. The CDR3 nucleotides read TGTGCCAGCAGCTTGGGGACTAGCGGGAGGGGGAATGAGCAGTTCTTC. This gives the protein CASSLGTSGRGNEQFF. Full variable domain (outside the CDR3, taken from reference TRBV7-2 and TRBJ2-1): GAGVSQSPSNKVTEKGKDVELRCDPISGHTALYWYRQSLGQGLEFLIYFQGNSAPDKSGLPSDRFSAERTGGSVSTLTIQRTQQEDSAVYLCASSLGTSGRGNEQFFGPGTRLTVL.